These T cell receptor beta chains were read from a single sample in a study of T cells after yellow fever vaccination. One entry per CDR3 protein, called by TCRdb with MiXCR from the 5' RACE reads. The sample carries fewer than 400,000 distinct CDR3 sequences, roughly 6.2% recorded once. This sample comprised PBMCs, obtained 5 days after the yellow fever booster vaccination. The receptors were sampled from a man aged 30-40 years who received the YFV17D yellow fever vaccine. Both conserved end residues are part of each CDR3. Each record gives: J gene, clone size, D gene, V gene, CDR3 length, CDR3 DNA, CDR3 protein. The D gene is left open where the match is weak. The size entry is marked missing in some rows and otherwise reads once, few, many or a size class.

>TRBJ2-7|NA|NA|TRBV7-9|14
TGTGCCAGCACCCTCCCCAGGGGCATCTACGAGCAGTACTTC
CASTLPRGIYEQYF
>TRBJ2-2|many|TRBD1|TRBV3-1|16
TGTGCCAGCAGCCCAAACAGGGGTCGGAACACCGGGGAGCTGTTTTTT
CASSPNRGRNTGELFF
>TRBJ1-2|NA|NA|TRBV5-1|15
TGCGCCAGCAGCTTGGGAGGTTCCCGAGGCTATGGCTACACCTTC
CASSLGGSRGYGYTF
>TRBJ1-1|many|TRBD1|TRBV6-5|14
TGTGCCAGCAGTTACTCGGTTGGGACAGGAAAAGCTTTCTTT
CASSYSVGTGKAFF
>TRBJ1-6|few|TRBD1|TRBV19|14
TGTGCCAGTCGGACAGGGGGAGGTAATTCACCCCTCCACTTT
CASRTGGGNSPLHF
>TRBJ2-1|few|NA|TRBV4-3|14
TGCGCCAGCAGCCAAGATAAGACTATTGACGAGCAGTTCTTC
CASSQDKTIDEQFF
>TRBJ2-5|many|NA|TRBV10-2|14
TGCGCCAGCAGTGATTCCGTGACCCGAGAGACCCAGTACTTC
CASSDSVTRETQYF
>TRBJ2-5|NA|NA|TRBV29-1|13
TGCAGCGTTGATGAGAGGGGGCAAGAGACCCAGTACTTC
CSVDERGQETQYF
>TRBJ2-5|many|NA|TRBV7-9|12
TGTGCCAGCAGCGATCCTGGGGAGACCCAGTACTTC
CASSDPGETQYF
>TRBJ1-3|few|NA|TRBV12-3/TRBV12-4|14
TGTGCCAGCAGTGAGGCGGAATCTGGAAACACCATATATTTT
CASSEAESGNTIYF
>TRBJ2-3|few|TRBD1|TRBV6-5|15
TGTGCCAGCAGTTACGGGGACAGGGTCACAGATACGCAGTATTTT
CASSYGDRVTDTQYF
>TRBJ2-1|many|NA|TRBV4-3|14
TGCGCCAGCAGCCCACAGGACTTCAACAATGAGCAGTTCTTC
CASSPQDFNNEQFF
>TRBJ2-1|few|NA|TRBV4-3|17
TGCGCCAGCAGCCGCAGACAGGTCTTTAGCTCCTACAATGAGCAGTTCTTC
CASSRRQVFSSYNEQFF
>TRBJ2-5|many|TRBD1|TRBV5-1|13
TGCGCCAGCAGCGTGGGACAGCAAGAGACCCAGTACTTC
CASSVGQQETQYF
>TRBJ2-6|NA|NA|TRBV2|13
TGTGCCGGCGGGACTTCGGGGGCCAACGTCCTGACTTTC
CAGGTSGANVLTF
>TRBJ2-1|few|NA|TRBV2|11
TGTGCCAGCAGTTATCAGAATGAGCAGTTCTTC
CASSYQNEQFF
>TRBJ1-6|NA|NA|TRBV4-3|17
TGCGCCAGCAGCCACGTCGGAGGGGGACGGCACAATTCACCCCTCCACTTT
CASSHVGGGRHNSPLHF
>TRBJ2-1|NA|TRBD1|TRBV29-1|14
TGCAGCGTCCCGGGACAGGGCAATTACAATGAGCAGTTCTTC
CSVPGQGNYNEQFF
>TRBJ2-2|few|TRBD2|TRBV6-1|14
TGTGCCAGCAGGGGGGGGAAGAACACCGGGGAGCTGTTTTTT
CASRGGKNTGELFF
>TRBJ2-7|few|NA|TRBV5-5|15
TGTGCCAGCAGCTACCAAGCCGGGTGGAGCTACGAGCAGTACTTC
CASSYQAGWSYEQYF
>TRBJ2-5|few|TRBD2|TRBV9|16
TGTGCCAGCAGCGTAGCGCCTAGCGGTTCACAAGAGACCCAGTACTTC
CASSVAPSGSQETQYF
>TRBJ2-3|NA|NA|TRBV6-2/TRBV6-3|14
TGTGCCAGCAGTTACAAGCTAGTTCCAGATACGCAGTATTTT
CASSYKLVPDTQYF
>TRBJ2-3|many|TRBD2|TRBV28|16
TGTGCCAGCAGTCCACTCGCCGGGAGGGACTCGGATACGCAGTATTTT
CASSPLAGRDSDTQYF
>TRBJ2-7|NA|NA|TRBV12-3/TRBV12-4|12
TGTGCCAGCAGAGCCCCTGGCTACGAGCAGTACTTC
CASRAPGYEQYF
>TRBJ2-7|few|TRBD2|TRBV10-3|15
TGTGCCATCAGTGATCCGGGGGGGGCCTCCTACGAGCAGTACTTC
CAISDPGGASYEQYF
>TRBJ2-7|NA|NA|TRBV5-1|15
TGCGCCAGCAGCCTTCGGGACCCAATCTTCCACGAGCAGTACTTC
CASSLRDPIFHEQYF
>TRBJ1-1|few|NA|TRBV7-2|14
TGTGCCAGCAGCTTAGCATACGCGACAAATGAAGCTTTCTTT
CASSLAYATNEAFF
>TRBJ2-1|few|TRBD1|TRBV29-1|15
TGCAGCGTTTCGAGGACAGGAAGCTCCTACAATGAGCAGTTCTTC
CSVSRTGSSYNEQFF
>TRBJ2-7|few|NA|TRBV11-2|13
TGTGCCAGCAGCTTACCAGCCTACTACGAGCAGTACTTC
CASSLPAYYEQYF
>TRBJ2-5|few|NA|TRBV18|13
TGTGCCAGCTCTCCACGGTTGCAAGAGACCCAGTACTTC
CASSPRLQETQYF
>TRBJ2-7|NA|NA|TRBV7-2|14
TGTGCCAGCAGCCTCGCGGGGTCCGCTCGTGAGCAGTACTTC
CASSLAGSAREQYF
>TRBJ2-2|few|NA|TRBV5-6|14
TGTGCCAGCAGCGACGGACTGAACACCGGGGAGCTGTTTTTT
CASSDGLNTGELFF
>TRBJ2-5|NA|NA|TRBV5-1|14
TGCGCCAGCTACCTACCGGGACAAGGAAAGACCCAGTACTTC
CASYLPGQGKTQYF
>TRBJ1-1|few|NA|TRBV7-6|14
TGTGCCAGCAGCTTGACAGAAAAGAACACTGAAGCTTTCTTT
CASSLTEKNTEAFF
>TRBJ1-2|many|NA|TRBV12-3/TRBV12-4|15
TGTGCCAGCAGTTTAGTGGCAGGGGCGGACTATGGCTACACCTTC
CASSLVAGADYGYTF
>TRBJ2-2|few|NA|TRBV7-9|13
TGTGCCAGTGGATCCGTGAACACCGGGGAGCTGTTTTTT
CASGSVNTGELFF
>TRBJ2-5|many|NA|TRBV20-1|13
TGCAGTGCTACGAGGCGGCGAGTTGAGACCCAGTACTTC
CSATRRRVETQYF
>TRBJ2-7|NA|NA|TRBV7-2|15
TGTGCCAGCAGCTCAAAGACAGGACCTCCCTACGAGCAGTACTTC
CASSSKTGPPYEQYF
>TRBJ1-2|many|NA|TRBV5-5|13
TGTGCCAGCAGCTTGGGGCAAAGGGATGGCTACACCTTC
CASSLGQRDGYTF
>TRBJ2-5|many|NA|TRBV15|15
TGTGCCACCAGCAGAGCCCCAAATGTTAAGGAGACCCAGTACTTC
CATSRAPNVKETQYF
>TRBJ2-1|many|TRBD2|TRBV5-1|17
TGCGCCAGCAGCTTGGGGGGACTAGCGGGAGTATCAAATGAGCAGTTCTTC
CASSLGGLAGVSNEQFF
>TRBJ2-5|NA|TRBD2|TRBV20-1|14
TGCTGTGCAGAGGGACTAGCGGCAGCGGAGACCCAGTACTTC
CCAEGLAAAETQYF
>TRBJ1-5|few|NA|TRBV5-6|15
TGTGCCAGCACTTCGGGGGGGAGGAGCAATCAGCCCCAGCATTTT
CASTSGGRSNQPQHF
>TRBJ2-5|many|NA|TRBV2|13
TGTGCCAGCAGTGAAACTAGTTTCAAGACCCAGTACTTC
CASSETSFKTQYF
>TRBJ1-6|few|NA|TRBV6-5|15
TGTGCCAGCAGTTACCCGGGACCGAAGGTCGCTCCCCTCCACTTT
CASSYPGPKVAPLHF
>TRBJ2-3|many|NA|TRBV7-9|14
TGTGCCAGCAGCCCCCCTGGTGGCACAGATACGCAGTATTTT
CASSPPGGTDTQYF
>TRBJ2-5|NA|NA|TRBV20-1|14
TGCAGTGCTAGTCCAGGGCACAGGCAAGAGACCCAGTACTTC
CSASPGHRQETQYF
>TRBJ2-3|NA|NA|TRBV5-1|17
TGCGCCAGCAGCTTGACTCAGGAAGCGAACCTAGGGGATACGCAGTATTTT
CASSLTQEANLGDTQYF
>TRBJ2-2|many|NA|TRBV12-3/TRBV12-4|13
TGTGCCAGCAGCCCTGTGAGAACCGGGGAGCTGTTTTTT
CASSPVRTGELFF
>TRBJ2-7|few|TRBD1|TRBV6-5|15
TGTGCCAGCAGTTACTCCGGGACAGGGGCCACAGAGCAGTACTTC
CASSYSGTGATEQYF
>TRBJ1-3|few|NA|TRBV12-3/TRBV12-4|14
TGTGCCAGCAGTTTTAGAAAAGGGGGAAACACCATATATTTT
CASSFRKGGNTIYF
>TRBJ1-6|few|NA|TRBV28|13
TGTGCCAGCAACGGGGCCGGGAATTCACCCCTCCACTTT
CASNGAGNSPLHF
>TRBJ1-5|many|NA|TRBV7-2|15
TGTGCCAGCAGCTTAAATCCGGTTAGCAATCAGCCCCAGCATTTT
CASSLNPVSNQPQHF
>TRBJ2-3|many|NA|TRBV24-1|13
TGTGCCACCAGTGAGGCAGGGCGAAATACGCAGTATTTT
CATSEAGRNTQYF
>TRBJ2-1|NA|NA|TRBV6-2/TRBV6-3|16
TGTGCCAGCAGTTACATGGTGGGGAGCTCCTACAATGAGCAGTTCTTC
CASSYMVGSSYNEQFF
>TRBJ2-7|NA|NA|TRBV18|13
TGTGCCAGCTCGACTAATCCTTCCGACGAGCAGTACTTC
CASSTNPSDEQYF
>TRBJ2-7|NA|TRBD1|TRBV10-3|13
TGTGCCATCAACCGGGACAGGAACTACGAGCAGTACTTC
CAINRDRNYEQYF
>TRBJ1-1|NA|NA|TRBV29-1|14
TGCAGCGGGACACCTCAAACCCAGAACACTGAAGCTTTCTTT
CSGTPQTQNTEAFF
>TRBJ1-5|few|NA|TRBV5-1|14
TGCGCCAGCAGCTTAATAACAGGTGGTCAGCCCCAGCATTTT
CASSLITGGQPQHF
>TRBJ1-4|few|TRBD1|TRBV5-1|15
TGCGCCAGCAGCGCCACAGGGGGCCGAAATGAAAAACTGTTTTTT
CASSATGGRNEKLFF